Shown below are 8 T cell receptor beta chains from a single sample sequenced in a study of blood T cells in healthy people across ages. The second PCR ran about 6 to 11 cycles with a sample-barcoded 5' primer and J-beta primers. TCRdb re-derived calls from the 5' RACE reads in MiXCR, one entry per CDR3 protein. The sample lists about 1.7 million distinct CDR3 sequences, under 30% seen once, with approximately 7.7% in the top ten. Sequencing was performed on blood. These receptors all come from a woman between 25 and 40 years old in good health.

This sequence joins TRBV27 and TRBJ2-1; TRBD1 might be the D (6 bases). This CDR3 has 14 residues. CDR1 and CDR2 from the germline V gene are MNHEY and SMNVEV (reference sequence). Trimming took 2 bases from V and 9 from J, leaving 14 bases between them. The CDR3 sequence: CASSLVTGMGEQFF. The CDR3 bases are TGTGCCAGCAGTTTAGTGACAGGTATGGGTGAGCAGTTCTTC.

This clonotype was observed a few times. V usage is TRBV29-1 and J usage is TRBJ1-2; no clear D. V shed 7 bases and J shed 3 bases, with 12 bases lying between them. The CDR3 has 12 residues. Germline V gene sequence: CDR1 SQVTM, CDR2 ANQGSEA. Written as DNA, the CDR3 is TGCAGCGGGGTGACCGACTACTATGGCTACACCTTC. Translated, it gives CSGVTDYYGYTF.

This clonotype was seen many times. J is TRBJ2-7 and V is TRBV6-1; 10 bases fit TRBD1. Germline-derived CDR1 and CDR2 are MNHNS and SASEGT. The CDR3 totals 14 residues. The V segment lost 7 bases and the J segment 2 bases; nucleotides outside the gene matches: 5. CDR3 nucleotides: TGTGCCAGCAACCCGGACAGGGGGACCTACGAGCAGTACTTC. This encodes CASNPDRGTYEQYF.

This clonotype has more than one count but fewer than ten. This rearrangement joins TRBV3-1 to TRBJ2-5, with 10 bases fitting TRBD2. The CDR3 extends over 15 amino acids. CDR1 and CDR2 (germline): LGHDT, YNNKEL (reference sequence). The V and J ends lost 5 bases and 8 bases, in that order; junction bases with no gene match: 11. CDR3 DNA: TGTGCCAGCAGCTCAGCGGGAGGGCCCTCATTTACCCAGTACTTC. The encoded protein is CASSSAGGPSFTQYF.

J is TRBJ1-6 and V is TRBV5-1, with D perhaps TRBD1 (5 bases). Trimming left V 2 bases short and J 12 bases short, with 21 bases between. Germline V gene lookup returns CDR1 SGHRS and CDR2 YFSETQ. The CDR3 covers 16 residues. The CDR3 DNA follows: TGCGCCAGCAGCTTAGGGACGGGAACCGGAGGAGGACCCCTCCACTTT. It specifies CASSLGTGTGGGPLHF.

This clonotype was detected ten times or more. The chain is built from TRBV20-1 and TRBJ2-7, with 7 bases aligning to TRBD2. The length of the CDR3 is 13 residues. The V gene's germline CDR1 is DFQATT and CDR2 SNEGSKA (reference sequence). V was clipped by 3 bases and J by 5 bases; unmatched bases: 7. The CDR3 region has the DNA TGCAGTGCTAGTGTCTACGCGGGGGACGAGCAGTACTTC. Translating it yields CSASVYAGDEQYF.

This clonotype has a count of ten or more. V gene TRBV6-5 combines with J gene TRBJ1-2; D unresolved. Trimming shortened V by 0 bases and J by 5 bases, and 10 bases separated the two germline ends. The CDR3 spans 14 residues. CDR1 and CDR2 (germline): MNHEY, SVGAGI. Here the CDR3 DNA reads TGTGCCAGCAGTTACTCACCGCTAGGGTATGGCTACACCTTC. This codes for CASSYSPLGYGYTF.

The table lists this clonotype with a few counts. V is TRBV6-6 and J is TRBJ1-1, with D maybe TRBD1 (6 bases). The CDR3 covers 16 residues. V was trimmed by 6 bases and J by 1 base, leaving 18 bases between them. The germline V gene encodes CDR1 MNHNY and CDR2 SVGAGI (reference sequence). Written as DNA, the CDR3 is TGTGCCAGCAGGTCGACAGGCCGAGGACCGAACACTGAAGCTTTCTTT. It specifies CASRSTGRGPNTEAFF.